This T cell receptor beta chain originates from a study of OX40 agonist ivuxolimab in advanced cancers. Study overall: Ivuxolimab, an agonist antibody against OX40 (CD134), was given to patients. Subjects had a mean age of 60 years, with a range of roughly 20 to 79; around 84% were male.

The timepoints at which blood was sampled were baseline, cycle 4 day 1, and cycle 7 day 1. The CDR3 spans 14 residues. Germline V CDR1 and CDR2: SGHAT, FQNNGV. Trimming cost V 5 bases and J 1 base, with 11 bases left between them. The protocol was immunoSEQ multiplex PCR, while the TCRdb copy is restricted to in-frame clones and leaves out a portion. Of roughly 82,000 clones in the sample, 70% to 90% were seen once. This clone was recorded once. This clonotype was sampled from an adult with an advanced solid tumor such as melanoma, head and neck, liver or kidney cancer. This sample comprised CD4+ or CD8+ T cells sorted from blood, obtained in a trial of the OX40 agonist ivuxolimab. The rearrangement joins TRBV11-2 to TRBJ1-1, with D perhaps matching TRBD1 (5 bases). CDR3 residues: CASSLWGGNTEAFF. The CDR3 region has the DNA TGTGCCAGCAGCCTCTGGGGCGGGAACACTGAAGCTTTCTTT.